Below are 24 T cell receptor beta chains sequenced from a single sample in a study of T cell responses to AZD1222 COVID-19 vaccine. Data came from immunoSEQ multiplex PCR; TCRdb stores just in-frame clones and leaves some out. The table lists 89,000 or so clones, more than 85% of them singletons, with 28% in the top ten. Sequencing was performed on peripheral blood, taken 28 days after the second AZD1222 dose. Receptors were obtained from an adult who received the AZD1222 COVID-19 vaccine.

This clone was recorded once. This chain uses TRBV19 with TRBJ1-1; D perhaps matches TRBD1 (5 bases). The CDR3 covers 14 residues. In germline, CDR1 is LNHDA, CDR2 SQIVND (reference sequence). Between the trimmed V and J ends, which lost 9 bases and 2 bases, there was a span of 16 bases. CDR3 DNA sequence: TGTGCCAGGACAGAGACCCCGGGCAACACTGAAGCTTTCTTT. Translated: CARTETPGNTEAFF.

This sequence joins TRBV5-1 and TRBJ2-7; weak D call: TRBD1 (6 bases). Trimming shortened V by 4 bases and J by 4 bases, and 15 bases separated the two germline ends. The CDR3 covers 14 residues. Germline V gene lookup returns CDR1 SGHRS and CDR2 YFSETQ. The chain's CDR3 is CASSAGGGQYEQYF. The CDR3 region has the DNA TGCGCCAGCAGCGCTGGGGGTGGACAGTACGAGCAGTACTTC.

V is TRBV18 and J is TRBJ1-2; D remains ambiguous. The CDR3 spans 16 residues. Germline V lookup: CDR1 KGHSH, CDR2 LQKENI. V was pared by 4 bases and J by 2 bases, with 17 bases between. CDR3 residues: CASSRIPLEVNYGYTF. The CDR3 DNA follows: TGTGCCAGCTCACGGATCCCATTGGAGGTCAACTATGGCTACACCTTC.

This chain uses TRBV19 with TRBJ1-5, with 12 bases that match TRBD1. V lost 6 bases, J lost 4 bases, and 4 bases stayed unmatched. Germline-derived CDR1 and CDR2 are LNHDA and SQIVND (reference sequence). CDR3 size: 15 residues. CDR3: CASSRGQGANQPQHF. The CDR3 region has the DNA TGTGCCAGTAGCCGGGGACAGGGGGCGAATCAGCCCCAGCATTTT. The full variable domain, with the rest looked up from reference TRBV19 and TRBJ1-5, is DGGITQSPKYLFRKEGQNVTLSCEQNLNHDAMYWYRQDPGQGLRLIYYSQIVNDFQKGDIAEGYSVSREKKESFPLTVTSAQKNPTAFYLCASSRGQGANQPQHFGDGTRLSIL.

CDR3 sequence (DNA): TGTGCCAGCAGCTTGGCGGGACAGACCAATCAGCCCCAGCATTTT. This translates into CASSLAGQTNQPQHF. The rearrangement links TRBV5-5 to TRBJ1-5; 7 bases agree with TRBD1. The CDR3 length is 15 residues. In germline, CDR1 is SGHKS, CDR2 YYEKEE (reference sequence). V was pared by 0 bases and J by 3 bases, with 3 bases of the junction left unmatched.

This sequence joins TRBV6-2 or TRBV6-3 and TRBJ2-5, with D perhaps TRBD1 or TRBD2 (6 bases each). Germline V gives CDR1 MNHEY, CDR2 SVGEGT. V was pared by 5 bases and J by 4 bases, with 20 bases between. The length of the CDR3 is 16 residues. CDR3 nucleotide sequence: TGTGCCAGCAGTACAACGGGACACCCCGGGGGAGAGACCCAGTACTTC. Protein product: CASSTTGHPGGETQYF.

The V and J genes are TRBV28 and TRBJ2-3; TRBD2 matches at 11 bases. Germline loops: CDR1 MDHEN, CDR2 SYDVKM. The CDR3 spans 24 residues. The J segment lost 0 bases and the V segment lost 0 bases, leaving 23 bases of the junction unmatched. CDR3 in DNA: TGTGCCAGCAGTTTATGGTGGCCAGGGGAGGTAGCGGGAGGGCCGTCAAGTAGCACAGATACGCAGTATTTT. This encodes CASSLWWPGEVAGGPSSSTDTQYF.

The V and J genes are TRBV18 and TRBJ1-1, with 7 bases fitting TRBD1. The V gene end was trimmed by 3 bases and the J gene end by 4 bases; junction bases not matched to a gene: 5. The V gene's germline CDR1 is KGHSH and CDR2 LQKENI. The CDR3 spans 14 residues. CDR3 sequence (DNA): TGTGCCAGCTCACCTAACAGGGGTGCCACTGAAGCTTTCTTT. Translating it yields CASSPNRGATEAFF.

The CDR3 nucleotides read TGTGCCAGCAGTTCGACACTAACGAACACCGGGGAGCTGTTTTTT. It encodes CASSSTLTNTGELFF. The V and J genes are TRBV28 and TRBJ2-2; the D is unclear. The CDR3 length is 15 residues. The germline V and J ends were trimmed by 4 bases and 0 bases, with 9 bases remaining between them. Germline loops: CDR1 MDHEN, CDR2 SYDVKM.

The DNA for the CDR3 is TGTGCCAGCGCATTGCAGGGGACGGGCGAAAAACTGTTTTTT. This gives the protein CASALQGTGEKLFF. V and J are TRBV28 and TRBJ1-4, with D tentatively TRBD1 (6 bases). CDR1 is MDHEN, CDR2 SYDVKM, per germline. Trimming cost V 8 bases and J 8 bases, with 18 bases left between them. The CDR3 extends over 14 amino acids.

The chain recombines TRBV29-1 with TRBJ2-1, with D tentatively TRBD2 (5 bases). CDR1 and CDR2 from the germline V gene are SQVTM and ANQGSEA. CDR3 length: 15 amino acids. Deletions cut 2 bases from V and 5 bases from J, with 16 bases between. The CDR3 sequence: CSVERGQGGHNEQFF. In DNA form, the CDR3 reads TGCAGCGTTGAAAGAGGGCAAGGAGGTCACAATGAGCAGTTCTTC.

The chain has TRBV9 and TRBJ2-3, with 7 nucleotides matching TRBD2. CDR1 and CDR2 from the germline V gene are SGDLS and YYNGEE. The CDR3 has 16 amino acids. V lost 4 bases and J lost 4; bases outside the gene matches: 12. CDR3 residues: CASSLGSGKGADTQYF. In DNA form, the CDR3 reads TGTGCCAGCAGCCTGGGGAGCGGGAAAGGGGCAGATACGCAGTATTTT.

The chain uses TRBV5-1 and TRBJ2-7, with TRBD2 matching over 10 bases. V was clipped by 1 base and J by 3 bases; unmatched bases: 4. This CDR3 comprises 15 residues. CDR1 and CDR2 (germline): SGHRS, YFSETQ. CDR3 protein: CASSLSSSGSYEQYF. The CDR3 nucleotides read TGCGCCAGCAGCTTGTCATCTAGCGGGAGCTACGAGCAGTACTTC.

V is TRBV28 and J is TRBJ2-5; D unclear. Germline CDR1 MDHEN, CDR2 SYDVKM. This CDR3 is 11 amino acids long. V was cut by 7 bases and J by 5 bases, with 8 bases left in between. CDR3 residues: CASNLRETQYF. CDR3 nucleotides: TGTGCCAGCAACCTGAGGGAGACCCAGTACTTC. The complete variable domain, with remaining parts taken from reference TRBV28 and TRBJ2-5, reads DVKVTQSSRYLVKRTGEKVFLECVQDMDHENMFWYRQDPGLGLRLIYFSYDVKMKEKGDIPEGYSVSREKKERFSLILESASTNQTSMYLCASNLRETQYFGPGTRLLVL.

CDR3 nucleotides: TGTGCCAGCAGCTTATTCCGTCTGATGACTAGCGGGCTGGTCTCCTACAATGAGCAGTTCTTC. Protein product: CASSLFRLMTSGLVSYNEQFF. This rearrangement joins TRBV13 to TRBJ2-1; 10 nucleotides line up with TRBD2. Trimming at V came to 2 bases and at J to 0 bases, leaving 16 bases not matched to a gene. Per germline, CDR1 PRHDT and CDR2 FYEKMQ (reference sequence). This CDR3 comprises 21 residues.

V usage is TRBV21-1 and J usage is TRBJ1-1; TRBD1, the table's D call, was not compared with the DNA. TRBV21-1 corresponds to a pseudogene. The CDR3 runs 12 residues. The CDR3 nucleotides read TGTGCCAGCAGCAAAGGACAGCATGAAGCTTTCTTT. The encoded protein is CASSKGQHEAFF.

The chain carries TRBV4-1 and TRBJ1-1, with D perhaps TRBD1 (6 bases). The CDR3 length is 14 residues. The germline gives CDR1 MGHRA, CDR2 YSYEKL. Trimming stripped 1 base from V and 2 bases from J, with 8 bases between. Here the CDR3 reads CASSQVRGNTEAFF. CDR3 in DNA: TGCGCCAGCAGCCAAGTCAGGGGCAACACTGAAGCTTTCTTT.

This clone was detected only a few times. The gene calls are TRBV18 and TRBJ1-5; weak D call: TRBD1 (5 bases). Germline CDR1 KGHSH, CDR2 LQKENI. This CDR3 is built from 15 residues. V dropped 5 bases and J dropped 6 bases, with 17 bases sitting between them. The CDR3 sequence: CASSDLSGIGQPQHF. CDR3 coding DNA: TGTGCCAGCTCAGACCTTTCAGGGATAGGTCAGCCCCAGCATTTT. The entire variable domain, with the rest obtained from reference TRBV18 and TRBJ1-5, is as follows: NAGVMQNPRHLVRRRGQEARLRCSPMKGHSHVYWYRQLPEEGLKFMVYLQKENIIDESGMPKERFSAEFPKEGPSILRIQQVVRGDSAAYFCASSDLSGIGQPQHFGDGTRLSIL.

The chain is built from TRBV7-9 and TRBJ1-2; no definite D call. Germline CDR1 reads SEHNR; CDR2 reads FQNEAQ (reference sequence). The ends were cut back, 0 bases at V and 2 bases at J, with 7 bases in the middle. The CDR3 consists of 14 residues. The CDR3 coding sequence is TGTGCCAGCAGCTTAGCGGCAATGAACTATGGCTACACCTTC. Translating it yields CASSLAAMNYGYTF.

The chain employs TRBV6-5 and TRBJ1-1; D remains ambiguous. The germline V gene encodes CDR1 MNHEY and CDR2 SVGAGI. V lost 4 bases to trimming and J lost 1 base, with 10 bases between them. This CDR3 has 14 residues. The CDR3 region is CASSSDGGNTEAFF. The CDR3 DNA is TGTGCCAGCAGTTCTGACGGAGGGAACACTGAAGCTTTCTTT.

V gene TRBV6-5 combines with J gene TRBJ1-4; 10 positions agree with TRBD1. The germline V gene has CDR1 MNHEY and CDR2 SVGAGI. The CDR3 spans 14 residues. V was pared by 5 bases and J by 8 bases, with 5 bases of the junction left unmatched. The CDR3 DNA reads TGTGCCAGCAGTCGACAGGGGGCTTGGGAAAAACTGTTTTTT. This translates into CASSRQGAWEKLFF.

The rearrangement joins TRBV28 to TRBJ2-7; 10 bases agree with TRBD2. Germline V CDR1 and CDR2: MDHEN, SYDVKM. The CDR3 is 14 amino acids. V lost 6 bases, J lost 4 bases, and 6 bases stayed unmatched. CDR3 in amino acids: CASRPSGSWYEQYF. The CDR3 DNA reads TGTGCCAGCAGACCTAGCGGGAGTTGGTACGAGCAGTACTTC. The whole variable domain, filled in from reference TRBV28 and TRBJ2-7, reads DVKVTQSSRYLVKRTGEKVFLECVQDMDHENMFWYRQDPGLGLRLIYFSYDVKMKEKGDIPEGYSVSREKKERFSLILESASTNQTSMYLCASRPSGSWYEQYFGPGTRLTVT.

The V call is TRBV7-9, the J call TRBJ2-2, with 7 bases matching TRBD2. V dropped 6 bases and J dropped 5; count of bases not matched to a gene: 12. Germline values: CDR1 SEHNR, CDR2 FQNEAQ (reference sequence). The CDR3 covers 16 residues. The CDR3 DNA is TGTGCCAGCAGTCCAGCGGGATCGGTCAGTACCGGGGAGCTGTTTTTT. It encodes CASSPAGSVSTGELFF.

In this sample, this clone turned up a few times. The chain uses TRBV5-1 and TRBJ1-2; D not resolved. The V end was cut by 1 base, the J end by 2 bases, with 9 bases between. This CDR3 is 14 amino acids long. Germline V lookup: CDR1 SGHRS, CDR2 YFSETQ. The CDR3 coding sequence is TGCGCCAGCAGCTTGTTGTCGGGAAACTATGGCTACACCTTC. It specifies CASSLLSGNYGYTF.